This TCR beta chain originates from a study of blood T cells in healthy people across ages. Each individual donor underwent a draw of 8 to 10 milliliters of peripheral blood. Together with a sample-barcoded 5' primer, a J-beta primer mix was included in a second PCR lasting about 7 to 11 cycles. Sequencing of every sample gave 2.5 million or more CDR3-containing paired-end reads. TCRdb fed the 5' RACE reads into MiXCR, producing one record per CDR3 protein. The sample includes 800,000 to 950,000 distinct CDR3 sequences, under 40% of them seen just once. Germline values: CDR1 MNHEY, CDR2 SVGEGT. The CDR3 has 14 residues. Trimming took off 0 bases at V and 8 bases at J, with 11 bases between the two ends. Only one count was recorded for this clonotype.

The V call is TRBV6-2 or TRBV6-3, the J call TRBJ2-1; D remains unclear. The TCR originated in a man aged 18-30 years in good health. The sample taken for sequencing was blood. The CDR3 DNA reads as TGTGCCAGCAGTTACTCGATTGGGGTCCATGAGCAGTTCTTC. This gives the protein CASSYSIGVHEQFF.